This record concerns one TCR beta chain sequence. A sample-barcoded 5' primer and a J-beta primer mix were used in a second PCR of about 7 to 12 cycles. TCRdb re-derived calls from the 5' RACE reads in MiXCR, one entry per CDR3 protein. The sample yields about 780,000 distinct CDR3 sequences, about 47% seen once. These data originate in a study of blood T cells in healthy people across ages. Germline CDR1 and CDR2: SGHTA and FQGNSA. V gave up 5 bases and J gave up 6 bases; unmatched junction bases: 16. This CDR3 comprises 17 residues. The rearrangement joins TRBV7-2 to TRBJ2-3, with TRBD2 matching over 8 bases. The sequencing sample was made of blood. The source is an elderly man in good health. CDR3 protein: CASSTPSGGQPSDTQYF. CDR3 in DNA: TGTGCCAGCAGCACTCCCTCGGGAGGGCAGCCCTCGGATACGCAGTATTTT.